This T cell receptor beta chain was recorded in a study of ipilimumab plus nivolumab after autologous stem cell transplantation. From germline, CDR1 is SGHNT and CDR2 YYREEE (reference sequence). V gave up 0 bases and J gave up 2 bases, with 13 bases separating them. The CDR3 is 16 residues long. The data were produced by immunoSEQ multiplex PCR, yet TCRdb's version contains in-frame clones alone and is incomplete. The table records some 87,000 clones, approximately 86% of them present only once. Patients got ipilimumab 1 mg/kg beginning 14 to 28 days post-transplant. This sample comprised PBMCs, obtained in a trial of ipilimumab plus nivolumab as post-transplant consolidation. This receptor was identified in a male donor with diffuse large B-cell lymphoma. V is TRBV5-4 and J is TRBJ2-3; a possible D gene is TRBD1 (6 bases). CDR3 DNA: TGTGCCAGCAGCTTGGGCCAGGGGACATACACAGATACGCAGTATTTT. It yields the protein CASSLGQGTYTDTQYF.